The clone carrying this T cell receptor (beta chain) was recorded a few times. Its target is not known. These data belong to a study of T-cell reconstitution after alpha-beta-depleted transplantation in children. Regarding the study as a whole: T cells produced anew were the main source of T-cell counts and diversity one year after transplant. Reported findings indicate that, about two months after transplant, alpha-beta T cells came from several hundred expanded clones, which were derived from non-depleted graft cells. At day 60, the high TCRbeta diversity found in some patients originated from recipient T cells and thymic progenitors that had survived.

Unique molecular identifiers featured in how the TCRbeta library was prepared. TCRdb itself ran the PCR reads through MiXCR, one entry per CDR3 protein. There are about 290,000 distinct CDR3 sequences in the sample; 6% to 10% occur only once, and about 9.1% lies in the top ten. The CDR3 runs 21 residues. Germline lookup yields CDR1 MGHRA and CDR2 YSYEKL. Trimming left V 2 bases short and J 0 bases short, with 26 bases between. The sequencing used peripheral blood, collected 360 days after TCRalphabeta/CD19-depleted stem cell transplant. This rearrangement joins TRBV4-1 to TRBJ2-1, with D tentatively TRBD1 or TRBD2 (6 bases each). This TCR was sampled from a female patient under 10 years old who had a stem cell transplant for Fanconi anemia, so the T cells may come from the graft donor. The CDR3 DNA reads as TGCGCCAGCAGCCAATTCCTATTGAACAGGGACACGGGGGCCTCCTACAATGAGCAGTTCTTC. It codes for CASSQFLLNRDTGASYNEQFF.